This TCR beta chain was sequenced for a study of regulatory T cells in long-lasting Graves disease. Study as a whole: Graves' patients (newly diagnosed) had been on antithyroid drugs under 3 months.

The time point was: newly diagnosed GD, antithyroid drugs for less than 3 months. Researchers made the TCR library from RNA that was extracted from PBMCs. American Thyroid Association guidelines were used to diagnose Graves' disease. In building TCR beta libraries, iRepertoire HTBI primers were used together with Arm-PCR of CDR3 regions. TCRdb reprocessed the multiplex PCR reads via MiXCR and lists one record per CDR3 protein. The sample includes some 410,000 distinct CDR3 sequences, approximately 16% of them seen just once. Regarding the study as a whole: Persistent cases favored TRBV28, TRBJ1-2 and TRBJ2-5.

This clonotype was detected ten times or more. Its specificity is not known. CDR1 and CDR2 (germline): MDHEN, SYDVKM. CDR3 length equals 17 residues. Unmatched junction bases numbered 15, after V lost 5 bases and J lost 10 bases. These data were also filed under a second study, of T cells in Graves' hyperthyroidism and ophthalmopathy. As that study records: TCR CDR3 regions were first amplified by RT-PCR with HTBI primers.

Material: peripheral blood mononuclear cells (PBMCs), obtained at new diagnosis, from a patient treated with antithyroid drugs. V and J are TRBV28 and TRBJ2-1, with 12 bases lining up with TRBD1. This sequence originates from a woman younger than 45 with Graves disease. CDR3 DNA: TGTGCCAGCAGTACCCAAAGCCTGGGACAGGGGGCAAGGGAGCAGTTCTTC. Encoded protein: CASSTQSLGQGAREQFF.